Below are 16 T cell receptor beta chains sequenced from a single sample in a study of Graves' ophthalmopathy and Graves' hyperthyroidism. As the template, RNA transcripts were used to amplify TCR beta CDR3 regions. RT-PCR with HTBI primers came first, then second-round multiplex PCR. One entry per CDR3 protein results from TCRdb running MiXCR on the multiplex PCR reads. The table lists around 1,200,000 distinct CDR3 sequences, about 35% of them singletons. Sequenced material: peripheral blood or thyroid tissue (not recorded which). These receptors were obtained from an adult man with Graves' hyperthyroidism.

This clonotype turned up a few times. This chain links TRBV14 with TRBJ1-1; D gene unclear. The CDR3 has 14 amino acids. V gave up 2 bases and J gave up 2 bases, with 9 bases separating them. Germline CDR1 reads SGHDN; CDR2 reads FVKESK. This chain's CDR3 is CASSQLEINTEAFF. In nucleotides, the CDR3 is TGTGCCAGCAGCCAACTGGAAATTAACACTGAAGCTTTCTTT.

This clonotype was observed at least ten times. The J gene is TRBJ1-1, the V gene TRBV5-4; no definite D call. This CDR3 contains 15 residues. Per germline, CDR1 SGHNT and CDR2 YYREEE (reference sequence). Trimming removed 2 bases at V and 3 bases at J, with 14 bases between. The CDR3 DNA is TGTGCCAGCAGCTTTCTGGCCGCGATGGACACTGAAGCTTTCTTT. Translating gives CASSFLAAMDTEAFF.

This chain joins TRBV9 and TRBJ2-2, with D hard to call. CDR1 is SGDLS and CDR2 is YYNGEE in the germline V gene. This CDR3 has 14 residues. The V end lost 4 bases, the J end lost 4 bases, and 11 bases lay between the germline ends. CDR3 bases: TGTGCCAGCAGCCCTCCTGCAGGCACCGGGGAGCTGTTTTTT. Amino acids: CASSPPAGTGELFF.

This clonotype was seen many times. The V gene is TRBV7-3, the J gene TRBJ2-2, with D unresolved. The germline V and J ends were trimmed by 5 bases and 0 bases, with 13 bases remaining between them. This CDR3 has 16 amino acids. Germline lookup yields CDR1 SGHTA and CDR2 FQGTGA. The CDR3: CASSAMVRANTGELFF. The CDR3 DNA follows: TGTGCCAGCAGCGCCATGGTTAGGGCGAACACCGGGGAGCTGTTTTTT.

This sequence joins TRBV9 and TRBJ1-1, with 9 bases matching TRBD1. The CDR3 is 14 residues long. Germline V gene sequence: CDR1 SGDLS, CDR2 YYNGEE. After removal of 4 bases from V and 3 bases from J, the junction contained 4 bases not matched to a gene. CDR3 amino acids: CASSIRTGDTEAFF. The CDR3 nucleotides are TGTGCCAGCAGCATTCGGACAGGGGACACTGAAGCTTTCTTT.

The chain joins TRBV5-1 to TRBJ2-2; 7 bases agree with TRBD2. Trimming removed 5 bases from V and 1 base from J; junction bases left unmatched: 8. In germline, CDR1 is SGHRS, CDR2 YFSETQ. The CDR3 has 16 amino acids. CDR3 loop: CASSRLGGGNTGELFF. The CDR3, as DNA: TGCGCCAGCAGTCGACTAGGCGGGGGGAACACCGGGGAGCTGTTTTTT.

This clonotype was observed at least ten times. J is TRBJ2-5 and V is TRBV20-1; weak D call: TRBD1 (5 bases). V lost 0 bases, J lost 0 bases, and 11 bases lay in between. This CDR3 is 15 amino acids long. The germline gives CDR1 DFQATT, CDR2 SNEGSKA (reference sequence). CDR3 loop: CSARDETEYQETQYF. CDR3 bases: TGCAGTGCTAGAGACGAGACAGAATACCAAGAGACCCAGTACTTC.

This sequence joins TRBV20-1 and TRBJ2-7, with no clear D. Germline CDR1 and CDR2: DFQATT and SNEGSKA (reference sequence). The CDR3 length is 13 residues. Trimming took 3 bases from V and 0 from J, leaving 9 bases between them. DNA of the CDR3: TGCAGTGCTAGGCACCAGAGCTCCTACGAGCAGTACTTC. This sequence encodes CSARHQSSYEQYF.

This clonotype was found many times. The chain uses TRBV7-2 and TRBJ1-1; 8 positions agree with TRBD1. Germline CDR1 SGHTA, CDR2 FQGNSA. CDR3 size: 12 residues. J gave up 11 bases and V 5 bases, and 7 bases lay outside the gene matches. This CDR3 reads CASSHDRGRAFF. The CDR3, as DNA: TGTGCCAGCAGCCACGACAGGGGACGGGCTTTCTTT.

In this sample, this clonotype turned up many times. This chain links TRBV10-3 with TRBJ1-2; TRBD1 agrees at 8 bases. The junction had 6 bases not matched to a gene; V was cut back by 4 bases and J by 2 bases. Germline V gene sequence: CDR1 ENHRY, CDR2 SYGVKD. The CDR3 spans 15 residues. The CDR3 DNA follows: TGTGCCATCAGTGTCCCGACAGGGGAAAACTATGGCTACACCTTC. This encodes CAISVPTGENYGYTF.

The chain carries TRBV11-2 and TRBJ1-4; TRBD1 might be the D (6 bases). Trimming pared 6 bases from V and 6 bases from J, leaving 17 bases between. The CDR3 runs 15 residues. Germline loops: CDR1 SGHAT, CDR2 FQNNGV. CDR3 in DNA: TGTGCCAGCAGTTACGGAGGGGGAGGGTATGAAAAACTGTTTTTT. Translated: CASSYGGGGYEKLFF.

This clonotype was found a few times. The germline gene is not matched at one end of the junction; a read error may be the cause. The genes are TRBV4-1 and TRBJ2-2; D is unresolved. This CDR3 is built from 15 residues. Germline V CDR1 and CDR2: MGHRA, YSYEKL. CDR3 coding DNA: TGTGCCAGCAGTCGCGGTCTGAGTGACACCGGGGAGCTGTTTTTT. This translates into CASSRGLSDTGELFF.

This clonotype was observed a few times. A much larger clone differs by one base, so this may be a read error. Lacking the conserved final phenylalanine or tryptophan, this CDR3 likely reflects a read error. The rearrangement uses TRBV2 and TRBJ1-5; maybe TRBD1 (5 bases). Germline V gives CDR1 SNHLY, CDR2 FYNNEI. Trimming cost V 6 bases and J 4 bases, with 13 bases left between them. The CDR3 length is 14 residues. CDR3: CASSLLRDNQPQHS. The DNA of the CDR3 is TGTGCCAGCAGCCTGCTCAGGGATAATCAGCCCCAGCATTCT.

J is TRBJ1-2 and V is TRBV20-1; D remains ambiguous. The ends were cut back, 2 bases at V and 6 bases at J, with 13 bases in the middle. CDR3 length equals 13 residues. Germline V gives CDR1 DFQATT, CDR2 SNEGSKA (reference sequence). The CDR3: CSARPKGLDGYTF. CDR3 sequence (DNA): TGCAGTGCTAGACCCAAGGGCCTAGATGGCTACACCTTC.

This clonotype has a handful of counts. This rearrangement joins TRBV20-1 to TRBJ1-5; D may be TRBD1 (6 bases). The CDR3 has 16 amino acids. CDR1 and CDR2 (germline): DFQATT, SNEGSKA (reference sequence). Trimming pared 5 bases from V and 2 bases from J, leaving 19 bases between. The CDR3 sequence is CSAGNSGAVRNQPQHF. DNA of the CDR3: TGCAGTGCTGGTAATTCGGGGGCCGTGCGCAATCAGCCCCAGCATTTT.

In this sample, this clonotype turned up many times. The chain links TRBV5-1 to TRBJ2-5; 7 nucleotides match TRBD1. Per germline, CDR1 SGHRS and CDR2 YFSETQ. This CDR3 contains 15 residues. The V gene end was trimmed by 1 base and the J gene end by 3 bases; junction bases not matched to a gene: 6. In nucleotides, the CDR3 is TGCGCCAGCAGCTTGATGGGAGACAGGGAAGAGACCCAGTACTTC. This codes for CASSLMGDREETQYF. The whole variable domain, filled in from reference TRBV5-1 and TRBJ2-5, reads KAGVTQTPRYLIKTRGQQVTLSCSPISGHRSVSWYQQTPGQGLQFLFEYFSETQRNKGNFPGRFSGRQFSNSRSEMNVSTLELGDSALYLCASSLMGDREETQYFGPGTRLLVL.